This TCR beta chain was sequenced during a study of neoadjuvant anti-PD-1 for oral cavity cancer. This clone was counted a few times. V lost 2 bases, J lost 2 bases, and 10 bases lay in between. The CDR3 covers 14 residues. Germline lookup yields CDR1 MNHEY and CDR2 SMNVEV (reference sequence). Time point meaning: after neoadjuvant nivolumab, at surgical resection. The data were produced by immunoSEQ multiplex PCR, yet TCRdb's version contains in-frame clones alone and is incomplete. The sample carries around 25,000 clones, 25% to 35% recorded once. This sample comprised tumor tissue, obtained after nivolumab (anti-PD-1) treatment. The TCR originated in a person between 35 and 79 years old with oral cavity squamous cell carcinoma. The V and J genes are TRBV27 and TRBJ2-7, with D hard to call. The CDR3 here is CASSLVPGTYEQYF. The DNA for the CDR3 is TGTGCCAGCAGTTTAGTCCCGGGTACCTACGAGCAGTACTTC.